The entry that follows covers one TCR beta chain sequence. Its antigen target is currently unknown. Base qualities are not provided; no much larger clone lies one nucleotide away. TCRbeta CDR3 regions were amplified from genomic DNA by means of the immunoSEQ Assay, a bias-controlled multiplex PCR. In the authors' own workflow: Within the assay, amplification of reference gene primers was used to estimate how many nucleated cells each sample contained. Sequence reads were collapsed and filtered to measure the absolute abundance of every unique TCRbeta CDR3 rearrangement. Productive Simpson clonality was computed per sample as the square root of Simpson's diversity index over productive rearrangements. TCRdb obtained this table from immuneACCESS and retained in-frame rearrangements with V and J assigned. These tables miss some clones; where compared with another copy, unresolved V genes account for less than half of the shortfall, and the remainder is unexplained. V, J and clone size are taken as reported in that table, and D and trimming were inferred from the DNA itself. Within this sample are around 330,000 clones, with less than 85% of them counted one time only. The ten most abundant clones make up over 1.5% of the sample.

This sample is part of a study of blood T cell repertoires in COVID-19 (dated by TCRdb to about 2020). Study-wide context: The collaborator samples originated in the United States, Italy and Spain and spanned the acute and convalescent phases of COVID-19. Sample metadata almost always included a de-identified subject ID, COVID-19 status, age in years and sex. The material from the prospective study consisted of cDNA or gDNA derived from T cells, B-cell-depleted T cells, or PBMCs. Where HLA class I and class II types were available, the types were taken from metadata supplied by the sample provider, not from assay-based typing. Deeply sampled blood TCRbeta repertoires from subjects exposed to, actively infected with, or recovered from COVID-19 were included in the dataset. The samples were drawn from two sources: the first 160 participants of the ongoing ImmuneRACE study, and 1,000 to 1,500 subjects contributed by 6 global collaborators. The repertoires were released in a freely available public database intended as a resource for research on the immune response to SARS-CoV-2.

Participants in the prospective study were aged roughly 18 to 95 years, lived in approximately 26 United States geographic areas, and enrolled through a virtual design. To assign participants to cohorts, the prospective study relied on clinical history that participants themselves reported in a screening survey and a study questionnaire. A participant counted as exposed if, within 2 weeks of entering the study, that participant had been in contact with someone who had a PCR-confirmed or clinician-diagnosed COVID-19 case. In the prospective study, mobile phlebotomists collected whole blood, serum and a nasopharyngeal or oropharyngeal swab from each participant. Over a roughly 2-month period, participants in the prospective study had the option of providing additional blood draws and questionnaires. Before DNA extraction, prospective study blood samples were shipped either frozen or at room temperature.

CDR1 MNHEY and CDR2 SMNVEV were looked up in the germline V gene (reference sequence). Reading from cysteine to phenylalanine, the CDR3 counts 16 amino acids. The retained sequence is limited to the CDR3, 48 bases, with the frame set at the first base. The V and J ends are trimmed by 1 base and 2 bases, leaving 12 bases between them. General conclusions and limits of the study: Clinical and demographic metadata were provided uncurated, with the amount varying by source and participant.

The sequence came from a woman in her 30s who had been exposed to COVID-19. Source material: PBMCs or T cells enriched from blood (not recorded which). This chain is built from TRBV27 and TRBJ2-1, with a tentative D gene TRBD2 over 5 matching bases. The nucleotide sequence reads TGTGCCAGCAGTTTATGGGTCGGGATTACCTACAATGAGCAGTTCTTC. This is translated as CASSLWVGITYNEQFF.